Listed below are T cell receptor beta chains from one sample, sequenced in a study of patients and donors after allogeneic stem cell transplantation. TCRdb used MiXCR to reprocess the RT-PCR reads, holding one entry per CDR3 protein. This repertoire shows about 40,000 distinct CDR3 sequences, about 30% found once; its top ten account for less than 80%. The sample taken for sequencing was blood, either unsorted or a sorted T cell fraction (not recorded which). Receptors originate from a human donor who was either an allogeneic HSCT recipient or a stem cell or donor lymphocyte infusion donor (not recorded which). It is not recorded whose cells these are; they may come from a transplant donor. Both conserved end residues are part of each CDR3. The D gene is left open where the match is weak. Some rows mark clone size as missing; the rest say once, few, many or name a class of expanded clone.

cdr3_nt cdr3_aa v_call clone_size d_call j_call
TGTGCCAGCACCCTAATGGGTGTTACAGATACGCAGTATTTT CASTLMGVTDTQYF TRBV7-2 NA NA TRBJ2-3
TGTGCCAGCGGGCGCCTCACGGGAGGGCCCAGTGAGCAGTTCTTC CASGRLTGGPSEQFF TRBV12-3/TRBV12-4 NA TRBD2 TRBJ2-1
TGTGCCACCAAGCGTGCTCGGGACTTATTGAGAAATGGCTACACCTTC CATKRARDLLRNGYTF TRBV6-5 many NA TRBJ1-2
TGTGCCACCAGCAGAGATGGGGAAATGAACACTGAAGCTTTCTTT CATSRDGEMNTEAFF TRBV15 medium-sized NA TRBJ1-1
TGTGCCAGCAGCCCACCCGGCAATCAGCCCCAGCATTTT CASSPPGNQPQHF TRBV7-9 NA NA TRBJ1-5
TGTGCCATCGCCACAGGTGGAGGGGAGACCCAGTACTTC CAIATGGGETQYF TRBV10-3 few NA TRBJ2-5
TGCAGCGTTGCTGGGACAGAGGTCTTC CSVAGTEVF TRBV29-1 NA TRBD1 TRBJ1-2
TGTGCCAGCAGCACGACAGGGGGAACTGAAGCTTTCTTT CASSTTGGTEAFF TRBV7-9 many TRBD1 TRBJ1-1
TGTGCCAGCAGCTTACGGGACAGGGGTTTTATGAACACTGAAGCTTTCTTT CASSLRDRGFMNTEAFF TRBV7-9 NA TRBD1 TRBJ1-1
TGTGCCAGCAGCACGACAGGGGGCGGGGTAAAGACCCAGTACTTC CASSTTGGGVKTQYF TRBV7-3 few TRBD1 TRBJ2-5
TGTGCCAGCAGCCCTACTAGCGGGGACTCCTACGAGCAGTACTTC CASSPTSGDSYEQYF TRBV7-9 few TRBD2 TRBJ2-7
TGTGCCACCAGCAGAGCGGGACGTGGCTATGGCTACACCTTC CATSRAGRGYGYTF TRBV15 NA NA TRBJ1-2
TGCAGTGCTAGAGCCCTCGGACGGAACTATGGCTACACCTTC CSARALGRNYGYTF TRBV20-1 NA NA TRBJ1-2
TGTGCCATCAGTGAGTCGGGGACGGTCAATCAGCCCCAGCATTTT CAISESGTVNQPQHF TRBV10-3 many NA TRBJ1-5
TGTGCCACCAGTGCATTGGACCCCTATGAGACCCAGTACTTC CATSALDPYETQYF TRBV24-1 NA NA TRBJ2-5
TGTGCCAGCAGCTTATCAGCCGGCTCTGGAAACACCATATATTTT CASSLSAGSGNTIYF TRBV13 few NA TRBJ1-3
TGTGCCAGCAGCAAACGGCTAGCGGGAATGCAGACAGAGACCCAGTACTTC CASSKRLAGMQTETQYF TRBV7-2 NA TRBD2 TRBJ2-5
TGTGCCAGCAGTTTAAGCGGGGTTAACTATGGCTACACCTTC CASSLSGVNYGYTF TRBV12-3/TRBV12-4 few NA TRBJ1-2